This T cell receptor beta chain derives from a study of beta chain features in type 1 diabetes. Whole-study findings and limits: TCRB CDR3s from Type 1 diabetes patients were moderately but significantly shorter in all four CD4+ subsets. The study found that naive, central memory and Treg TCRB repertoires appeared more similar in patients than in healthy donors. Among type 1 diabetes patients, VDJ junctions had fewer insertions and more deletions.

This clone showed up just a few times. Its antigen is unidentified. It was via CD45RO/CCR7/CD25/CD127/CD95/CD27 that CD4+ naive, central memory, regulatory and stem cell-like memory cells were sorted. Sequenced material consisted of expressed TCRB transcripts (all of the isolated RNA was reverse transcribed). Around 3.9 million reads on average were seen across naive, central memory and regulatory T cell samples. The method was immunoSEQ multiplex PCR; TCRdb's version includes in-frame clones alone and lacks a portion of them. The data show roughly 160,000 clones, less than 9.5% seen once. The clonotype comes from a woman aged 40 to 50 with type 1 diabetes. Material: central memory CD4+ T cells from blood.

As DNA, the CDR3 is TGTGCCAGCACCCGACAGGTTGGAGGCTACACCTTC. It encodes CASTRQVGGYTF. This chain connects TRBV28 to TRBJ1-2; tentative D call: TRBD1 (6 bases). CDR3 length: 12 amino acids. Between the trimmed V and J ends, which lost 7 bases and 8 bases, there was a span of 14 bases. Looked up from germline, CDR1 is MDHEN and CDR2 is SYDVKM.